Below are 8 T cell receptor beta chains sequenced from a single sample in a study of shared clonotypes between healthy human individuals. Libraries were prepared by immunoSEQ multiplex PCR; TCRdb keeps only in-frame clonotypes and omits some of them. The repertoire holds hundreds of thousands of clones, with 90% to 97% as singletons. The naive CD8 fraction comprised CD45RO-negative cells positively selected for CCR7 and excluded terminally differentiated effector memory CD45RA+ cells. The material sequenced was naive CD8+ T cells sorted from blood. These receptors were collected from a woman in her twenties or thirties in good health.

The chain couples TRBV15 to TRBJ2-1, with 9 positions matching TRBD2. CDR1 and CDR2 (germline): LNHNV, YYDKDF (reference sequence). The CDR3 spans 16 residues. V gave up 0 bases and J gave up 6 bases; unmatched junction bases: 6. This CDR3 is CATSRDFGLAINEQFF. CDR3 coding DNA: TGTGCCACCAGCAGAGATTTCGGACTAGCGATCAATGAGCAGTTCTTC. Full variable domain (outside the CDR3, taken from reference TRBV15 and TRBJ2-1): DAMVIQNPRYQVTQFGKPVTLSCSQTLNHNVMYWYQQKSSQAPKLLFHYYDKDFNNEADTPDNFQSRRPNTSFCFLDIRSPGLGDTAMYLCATSRDFGLAINEQFFGPGTRLTVL.

The chain employs TRBV5-1 and TRBJ2-5; 7 positions agree with TRBD2. The end of the DNA fits TRBJ2-7 better, so the J call may be wrong. The CDR3 has 15 amino acids. CDR1 and CDR2 (germline): SGHRS, YFSETQ. The CDR3 region has the DNA TGCGCCAGCAGCACCGGACTAGTCGGGGCCGCCGAGCAGTACTTC. As protein: CASSTGLVGAAEQYF.

CDR3 coding DNA: TGTGCCAGCAGCCGAACCGGGGGGGCGGGCGAGACCCAGTACTTC. This sequence encodes CASSRTGGAGETQYF. The rearrangement uses TRBV25-1 and TRBJ2-5; 8 bases map to TRBD2. V lost 6 bases, J lost 5 bases, and 11 bases stayed unmatched. This CDR3 has 15 residues. CDR1 and CDR2 (germline): MGHDK, SYGVNS.

A single count supports this clone. The CDR3 is CASSLIGGAFF. The CDR3 DNA is TGTGCCAGCAGCTTAATTGGGGGAGCTTTCTTT. This chain connects TRBV11-2 to TRBJ1-1, with a weak D call TRBD1 (5 bases). Trimming shortened V by 2 bases and J by 10 bases, and 8 bases separated the two germline ends. This CDR3 is 11 amino acids long. Germline CDR1 is SGHAT and CDR2 is FQNNGV.

This chain joins TRBV28 and TRBJ2-7; D is undetermined. V lost 6 bases and J 1 base, leaving 13 bases between the germline ends. The CDR3 covers 14 residues. Germline-derived CDR1 and CDR2 are MDHEN and SYDVKM. The CDR3 DNA sequence: TGTGCCAGCAGACTGACGGACCCTTCCTACGAGCAGTACTTC. Its translation: CASRLTDPSYEQYF. Full variable domain (missing parts from reference TRBV28 and TRBJ2-7): DVKVTQSSRYLVKRTGEKVFLECVQDMDHENMFWYRQDPGLGLRLIYFSYDVKMKEKGDIPEGYSVSREKKERFSLILESASTNQTSMYLCASRLTDPSYEQYFGPGTRLTVT.

The DNA for the CDR3 is TGTGCCAGCAGCCAAGTGGGGGGCTTTTCACCCCTCCACTTT. Protein: CASSQVGGFSPLHF. V and J are TRBV14 and TRBJ1-6; possible D gene TRBD1, 6 bases. Germline V gene lookup returns CDR1 SGHDN and CDR2 FVKESK. The CDR3 is made up of 14 amino acids. V gave up 1 base and J gave up 9 bases, with 10 bases separating them.

A note on this clone: The sample contains more than one DNA sequence encoding this CDR3. The chain recombines TRBV7-6 with TRBJ1-5; 7 positions agree with TRBD1. In germline, CDR1 is SGHVS, CDR2 FNYEAQ. V gave up 4 bases and J gave up 4 bases; unmatched junction bases: 4. The CDR3 spans 14 residues. The CDR3 DNA reads as TGTGCCAGCAGCTGGGGACAGCCGAATCAGCCCCAGCATTTT. Amino acids: CASSWGQPNQPQHF.

This chain joins TRBV21-1 and TRBJ2-5. TRBV21-1 is a recognized pseudogene. The CDR3 has 11 amino acids. DNA for the CDR3: TGTGCCAGCAGCGGGCAAGAGACCCAGTACTTC. This translates into CASSGQETQYF.